The source of this TCR beta chain is a study of blood T cells in healthy people across ages. Every sample yielded at least 6.5 million isolated PBMCs. CDR1 is MNHEY and CDR2 is SVGEGT in the germline V gene. The CDR3 runs 14 residues. V shed 10 bases, J shed 3 bases, and the junction held 11 bases outside the gene matches. Next came a second PCR, run for about 6 to 12 cycles, which used a sample-barcoded 5' primer along with a J-beta primer mix. TCRdb ran MiXCR on the 5' RACE reads and lists one entry per CDR3 protein. The sample shows about 1.4 million distinct CDR3 sequences, approximately 59% of them seen only once.

The sample consisted of blood. J is TRBJ2-5 and V is TRBV6-2 or TRBV6-3, with 7 bases fitting TRBD1. This receptor was identified in a man aged 18-30 years in good health. CDR3 in DNA: TGTGCCATCAAACCGGGACAGAGAAAAGAGACCCAGTACTTC. This translates into CAIKPGQRKETQYF.